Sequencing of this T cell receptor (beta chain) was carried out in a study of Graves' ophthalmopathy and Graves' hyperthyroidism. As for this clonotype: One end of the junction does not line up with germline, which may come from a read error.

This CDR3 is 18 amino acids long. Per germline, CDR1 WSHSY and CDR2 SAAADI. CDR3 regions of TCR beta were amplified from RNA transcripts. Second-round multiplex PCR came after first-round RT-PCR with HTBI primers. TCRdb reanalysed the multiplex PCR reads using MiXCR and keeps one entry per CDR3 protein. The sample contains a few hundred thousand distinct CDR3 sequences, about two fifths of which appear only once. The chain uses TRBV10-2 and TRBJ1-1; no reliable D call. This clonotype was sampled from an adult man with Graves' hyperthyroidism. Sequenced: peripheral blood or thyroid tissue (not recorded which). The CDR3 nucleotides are TGTGCCAGCAGTGAATCTCTTTTCCCGAACTTAATGAACACTGAAGCTTTCTTT. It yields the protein CASSESLFPNLMNTEAFF.